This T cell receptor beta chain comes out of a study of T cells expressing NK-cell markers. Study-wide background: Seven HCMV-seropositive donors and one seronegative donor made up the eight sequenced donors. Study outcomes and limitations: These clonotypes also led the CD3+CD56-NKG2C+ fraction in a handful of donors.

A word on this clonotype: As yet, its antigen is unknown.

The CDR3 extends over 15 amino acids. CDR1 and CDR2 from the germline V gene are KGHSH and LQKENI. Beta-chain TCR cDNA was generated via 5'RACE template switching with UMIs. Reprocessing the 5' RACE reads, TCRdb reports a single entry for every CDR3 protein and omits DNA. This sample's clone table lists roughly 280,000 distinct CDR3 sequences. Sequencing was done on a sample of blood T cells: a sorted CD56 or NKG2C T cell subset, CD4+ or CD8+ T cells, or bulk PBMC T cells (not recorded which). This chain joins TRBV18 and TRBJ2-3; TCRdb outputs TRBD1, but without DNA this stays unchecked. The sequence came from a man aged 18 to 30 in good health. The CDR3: CASSPGTVERDTQYF.